The present TCR beta chain was sequenced within a study of cytomegalovirus exposure and HLA in healthy donors. About the study: The study placed about 81% of its 398 genotyped donors in the Caucasian-associated ancestry cluster. Study results and caveats: Within an earlier analysis, most TCR beta V segments proved productive either about 87% or about 30% of the time. In a later analysis, TCR beta V- and J-gene trimming was associated with a missense DCLRE1C variant.

About this clone: Its antigen is unknown.

The PCR made use of 60 Vbeta and 13 Jbeta primers. Profiled with immunoSEQ multiplex PCR; TCRdb holds only in-frame clones, not every one. The sample lists nearly 110,000 clones; roughly four fifths were seen once. Germline trimming cut 8 bases from V and 8 bases from J; bases unmatched to any gene: 12. The CDR3 totals 15 residues. CDR1 and CDR2 from the germline V gene are MDHEN and SYDVKM. The sample was PBMCs. The chain joins TRBV28 to TRBJ1-4; 9 positions agree with TRBD1. The TCR comes from a man younger than 35 in good health and CMV-seronegative. Written as DNA, the CDR3 is TGTGCCAGCCGCGCCCCGGGACAGGGTCGGGAAAAACTGTTTTTT. Translating it yields CASRAPGQGREKLFF.